This TCR beta chain was documented in a study of blood T cells in healthy people across ages (dated by TCRdb to 2015 to 2017). About the full investigation: In model experiments, template switching captured about one uniquely barcoded TCR beta cDNA molecule for every two T cells. To track age-related changes in TCR beta repertoire diversity, the study relied on deep sequencing normalized with unique cDNA molecular identifiers. The donors were split into four age groups: young (average about 16 years), middle-aged (roughly 39), aged (more than 60) and long-lived (approximately 80). To avoid experimental bias, donors of different ages were randomly spread across the sequencing lanes. For two donors (one aged 18 to 29 and one aged 80 or older), the study analyzed two additional independent replicas of 1 million unique cDNA reads from the same blood draw.

The CDR3 holds 15 amino acids from the cysteine to the phenylalanine. Only the CDR3 part of the read is kept: 45 bases, read in frame from the first base. The germline V gene provides CDR1 KGHDR and CDR2 SFDVKD. Trimming costs V 3 bases and J 11 bases, and their ends lie 21 bases apart. Details on this clonotype: Its antigen specificity is not known. The input lacks base qualities; no much larger clone sits a single base away.

Donors were a few dozen systemically healthy Caucasian individuals from Russia aged roughly 6 to 95 years. Approximately 9.3 milliliters of peripheral blood were drawn from each donor into EDTA-treated Vacutainer tubes. PBMCs were isolated by Ficoll-Paque density-gradient centrifugation, with at least 6 million obtained per sample. Total RNA was extracted from PBMCs with Trizol reagent, with at least 6 micrograms obtained per sample. The percentages of naive CD45RAhigh/CD27high T cells were determined by flow cytometry on a PBMC aliquot from every donor. Receptor libraries were prepared by 5' RACE. TCRdb names Illumina HiSeq 2500 as the instrument used. A second PCR of about 7 to 12 cycles was run with a J-beta primer mix and a sample-barcoded 5' primer. A unique molecular identifier was introduced onto each TCR beta cDNA molecule by a template-switch 5' adaptor carrying 12 random nucleotides. Each sample yielded at least 3 million CDR3-containing paired-end reads. All of the RNA was converted into first-strand cDNA using the Mint cDNA synthesis kit, with a TRBC-specific oligonucleotide serving as the primer. All cDNA was treated with uracil-DNA glycosylase and then went through a first 18-cycle PCR with the universal primers M1SS and BC2_uni_R. In the paper's pipeline: For normalization, 1 million high-quality reads were randomly selected from each sample, with every read carrying a distinct molecular identifier. Instead of being binned into consensus sequences, reads that shared molecular identifiers were thrown out. CDR3 identification, clonotype clustering and error correction used MiTCR with a Q25 quality threshold and the strictest error-elimination algorithm. Lower-bound total TCR beta diversity was estimated with a nonparametric unseen species model using Euler transformation. Through fastp at Q25 and MiXCR, TCRdb rebuilt clones from the public reads, retaining in-frame beta chains. CDR3 protein sequences are deduplicated, and each keeps its most common genes and DNA. Here the V and J calls rest on TCRdb's processing, not on the authors' analysis. Counted in this sample were around 1.5 million distinct CDR3 sequences; roughly 45% of them appeared once. Together, the top ten hold 7% to 9.5% of the sample.

The research as a whole found: As age increased, observed TCR beta diversity per million T cells dropped in a roughly linear way, and a significant reduction was already evident by age 40. Estimates of total diversity based on one million sequenced T cells were considered lower bounds and underestimates. Because profiling used bulk unsorted PBMCs, naive and antigen-experienced compartments could not be compared conclusively. The percentage of naive T cells measured by flow cytometry correlated strongly with observed TCR beta diversity. Compared with the aged group, the long-lived group had more naive CD4+ T cells, fewer expanded clones and increased TCR diversity, a pattern suggesting age selection. Because the CMV infection status of the donors was unknown, age-related changes in expanded clonotypes may potentially have been confounded.

The chain uses TRBV24-1 and TRBJ2-5; a weak D assignment points to TRBD1 (7 bases agree). This TCR was recovered from a woman aged 18-29 years in good health. The material sequenced was blood. The DNA sequence reads TGTGCCACCAGTGATGACGGGACAGCGGCAGGAGGGCAGTACTTC. The translation is CATSDDGTAAGGQYF.